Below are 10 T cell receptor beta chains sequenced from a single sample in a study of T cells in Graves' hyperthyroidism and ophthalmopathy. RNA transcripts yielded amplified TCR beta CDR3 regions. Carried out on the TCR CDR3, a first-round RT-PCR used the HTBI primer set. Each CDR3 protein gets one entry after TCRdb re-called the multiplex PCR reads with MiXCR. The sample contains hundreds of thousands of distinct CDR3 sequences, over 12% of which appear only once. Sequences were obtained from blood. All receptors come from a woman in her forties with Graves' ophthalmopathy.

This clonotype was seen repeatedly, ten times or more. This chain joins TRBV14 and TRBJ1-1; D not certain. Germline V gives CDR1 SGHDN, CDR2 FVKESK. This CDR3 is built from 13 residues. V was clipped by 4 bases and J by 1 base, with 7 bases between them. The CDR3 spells CASSLIQNTEAFF. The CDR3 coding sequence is TGTGCCAGCAGCCTAATACAGAACACTGAAGCTTTCTTT.

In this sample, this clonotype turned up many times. The CDR3 nucleotides are TGTGCCACCAGCAGAGATCGGGGGACCCAAGACTTGCCGTACTTC. Translating it yields CATSRDRGTQDLPYF. The chain couples TRBV15 to TRBJ2-7, with D possibly matching TRBD2 (6 bases). The CDR3 consists of 15 residues. Germline-derived CDR1 and CDR2 are LNHNV and YYDKDF (reference sequence). Trimming stripped 0 bases from V and 12 bases from J, with 21 bases between. Full variable domain (remainder filled in from reference TRBV15 and TRBJ2-7): DAMVIQNPRYQVTQFGKPVTLSCSQTLNHNVMYWYQQKSSQAPKLLFHYYDKDFNNEADTPDNFQSRRPNTSFCFLDIRSPGLGDTAMYLCATSRDRGTQDLPYFGPGTRLTVT.

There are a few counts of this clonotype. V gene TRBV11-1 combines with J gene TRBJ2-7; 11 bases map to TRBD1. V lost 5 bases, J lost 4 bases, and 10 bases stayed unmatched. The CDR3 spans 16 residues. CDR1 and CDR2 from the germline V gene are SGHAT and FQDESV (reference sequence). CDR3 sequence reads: CASSRRDRGEGYEQYF. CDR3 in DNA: TGTGCCAGCAGCCGCCGGGACAGGGGGGAAGGATACGAGCAGTACTTC.

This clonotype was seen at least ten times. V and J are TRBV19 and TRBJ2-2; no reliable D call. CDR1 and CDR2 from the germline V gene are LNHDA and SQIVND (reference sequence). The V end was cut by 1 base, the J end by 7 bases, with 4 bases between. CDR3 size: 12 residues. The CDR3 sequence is CASSIVVGELFF. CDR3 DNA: TGTGCCAGTAGTATAGTGGTCGGGGAGCTGTTTTTT.

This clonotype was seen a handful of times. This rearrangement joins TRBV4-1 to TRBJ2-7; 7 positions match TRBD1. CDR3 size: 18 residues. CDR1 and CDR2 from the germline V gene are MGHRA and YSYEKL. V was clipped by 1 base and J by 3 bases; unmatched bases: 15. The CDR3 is CASSQVERTGTVGYEQYF. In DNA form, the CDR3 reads TGCGCCAGCAGCCAAGTCGAGCGAACCGGGACAGTGGGCTACGAGCAGTACTTC.

CDR3 sequence (DNA): TGTGCCAGCACCCTGACAGGGAGGGAGACCCAGTACTTC. Translated, it gives CASTLTGRETQYF. The chain employs TRBV6-2 or TRBV6-3 and TRBJ2-5, with TRBD1 as a possible D gene (7 bases). Germline CDR1 reads MNHEY; CDR2 reads SVGEGT. This CDR3 has 13 residues. V gave up 7 bases and J gave up 5 bases, with 14 bases separating them.

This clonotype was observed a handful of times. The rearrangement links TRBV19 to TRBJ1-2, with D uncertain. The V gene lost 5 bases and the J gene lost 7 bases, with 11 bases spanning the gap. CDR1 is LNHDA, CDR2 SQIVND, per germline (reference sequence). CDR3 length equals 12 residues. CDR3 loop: CASSLQYAGYTF. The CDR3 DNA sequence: TGTGCCAGTAGTCTCCAATATGCTGGCTACACCTTC.

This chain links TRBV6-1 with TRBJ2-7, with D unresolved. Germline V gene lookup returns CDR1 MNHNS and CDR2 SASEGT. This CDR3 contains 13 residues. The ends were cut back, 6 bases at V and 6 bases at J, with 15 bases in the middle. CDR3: CASSQERQTEQYF. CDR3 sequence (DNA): TGTGCCAGCAGCCAAGAGAGGCAGACCGAGCAGTACTTC.

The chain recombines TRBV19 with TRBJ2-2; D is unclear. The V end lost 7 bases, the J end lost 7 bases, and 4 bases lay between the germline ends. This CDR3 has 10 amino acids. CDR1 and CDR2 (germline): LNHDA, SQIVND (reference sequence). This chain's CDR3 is CASKDGELFF. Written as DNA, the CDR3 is TGTGCCAGTAAGGACGGGGAGCTGTTTTTT.

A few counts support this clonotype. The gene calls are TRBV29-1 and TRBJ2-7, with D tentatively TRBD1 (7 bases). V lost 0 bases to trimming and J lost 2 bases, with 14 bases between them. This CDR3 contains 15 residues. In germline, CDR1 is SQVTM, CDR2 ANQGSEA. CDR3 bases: TGCAGCGTTGAAGATTCCAGGGGGGCTCCCTACGAGCAGTACTTC. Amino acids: CSVEDSRGAPYEQYF.